This entry lists 9 T cell receptor beta chains sequenced from one sample in a study of T cells after yellow fever vaccination. TCRdb reanalysed the 5' RACE reads using MiXCR and keeps one entry per CDR3 protein. Of 500,000 to 650,000 distinct CDR3 sequences in the sample, less than 20% are singletons; the top ten hold 15% to 20%. The sequencing used PBMCs, collected about 5 days after the first yellow fever vaccination. Source of these receptors: a man younger than 35 who received the YFV17D yellow fever vaccine.

In this sample, this clonotype turned up a few times. The rearrangement links TRBV30 to TRBJ2-5; 11 nucleotides line up with TRBD1. After removal of 0 bases from V and 5 bases from J, the junction contained 8 bases not matched to a gene. Germline V gene data show CDR1 as GTSNPN and CDR2 as SVGIG (reference sequence). The CDR3 is 16 residues long. CDR3 protein: CAWSVLGQGAGETQYF. The CDR3 DNA follows: TGTGCCTGGAGTGTATTAGGACAGGGGGCAGGGGAGACCCAGTACTTC.

The chain has TRBV5-4 and TRBJ2-2; weak D call: TRBD2 (5 bases). The CDR3 is made up of 15 amino acids. Germline CDR1 and CDR2: SGHNT and YYREEE (reference sequence). Between the trimmed V and J ends, which lost 0 bases and 4 bases, there was a span of 10 bases. CDR3 residues: CASSLVAGLTGELFF. Written as DNA, the CDR3 is TGTGCCAGCAGCTTGGTGGCGGGCCTCACCGGGGAGCTGTTTTTT.

Concerning this clonotype: An end of the junction does not agree with germline; a read error may underlie this. This chain links TRBV7-2 with TRBJ1-1, with D perhaps TRBD1 (6 bases). The CDR3 is 16 amino acids. Germline lookup yields CDR1 SGHTA and CDR2 FQGNSA. The CDR3 DNA sequence: TGTGCCACCAGCCCTGGAGGGGGGTTCGAGAACACTGAAGCTTTCTTT. Its translation is CATSPGGGFENTEAFF.

This clonotype was picked up a small number of times. The chain recombines TRBV29-1 with TRBJ2-3, with D maybe TRBD1 (5 bases). V was trimmed by 7 bases and J by 5 bases, leaving 16 bases between them. The CDR3 covers 13 residues. Germline V gives CDR1 SQVTM, CDR2 ANQGSEA. The CDR3 here is CSGGRAAKDTQYF. CDR3 sequence (DNA): TGCAGCGGGGGCAGGGCCGCTAAAGATACGCAGTATTTT.

This clonotype turned up a few times. This rearrangement joins TRBV5-5 to TRBJ2-3, with D unresolved. Deletions cut 4 bases from V and 0 bases from J, with 12 bases between. The CDR3 totals 15 residues. Germline V gene sequence: CDR1 SGHKS, CDR2 YYEKEE (reference sequence). DNA for the CDR3: TGTGCCAGCAGCCGCGGTCCCGTTAGCACAGATACGCAGTATTTT. Translated, it gives CASSRGPVSTDTQYF.

This clonotype was observed a handful of times. The chain links TRBV7-8 to TRBJ1-1; a possible D gene is TRBD1 (6 bases). Germline V gene lookup returns CDR1 SGHVS and CDR2 FQNEAQ. Trimming stripped 5 bases from V and 1 base from J, with 14 bases between. This CDR3 is 15 amino acids long. The CDR3 DNA follows: TGTGCCAGCAGCCCGAGGCGGGGGGCGAACACTGAAGCTTTCTTT. It encodes CASSPRRGANTEAFF.

This clonotype was detected only a few times. This sequence joins TRBV7-9 and TRBJ2-5; 9 nucleotides agree with TRBD2. The germline V gene has CDR1 SEHNR and CDR2 FQNEAQ (reference sequence). V trimming: 6 bases; J trimming: 5 bases; junction bases outside the gene matches: 4. The CDR3 sequence is 13 residues long. CDR3 DNA: TGTGCCAGCAGAGTAGCGGGGGTGGAGACCCAGTACTTC. Translation gives CASRVAGVETQYF.

This sequence joins TRBV15 and TRBJ1-1, with D unresolved. V was shortened by 0 bases and J by 1 base, with 9 bases between the two germline ends. The CDR3 runs to 15 residues. Germline values: CDR1 LNHNV, CDR2 YYDKDF (reference sequence). The chain's CDR3 is CATSRDRSGNTEAFF. The CDR3 region has the DNA TGTGCCACCAGCAGAGATCGATCGGGGAACACTGAAGCTTTCTTT.

The genes are TRBV7-8 and TRBJ2-1, with TRBD2 matching 9 bases. Trimming removed 2 bases from V and 0 bases from J; junction bases left unmatched: 5. Germline CDR1 SGHVS, CDR2 FQNEAQ. CDR3 size: 17 residues. This CDR3 is CASSLYSGGNSYNEQFF. CDR3 nucleotide sequence: TGTGCCAGCAGCTTATATAGCGGGGGCAACTCCTACAATGAGCAGTTCTTC.